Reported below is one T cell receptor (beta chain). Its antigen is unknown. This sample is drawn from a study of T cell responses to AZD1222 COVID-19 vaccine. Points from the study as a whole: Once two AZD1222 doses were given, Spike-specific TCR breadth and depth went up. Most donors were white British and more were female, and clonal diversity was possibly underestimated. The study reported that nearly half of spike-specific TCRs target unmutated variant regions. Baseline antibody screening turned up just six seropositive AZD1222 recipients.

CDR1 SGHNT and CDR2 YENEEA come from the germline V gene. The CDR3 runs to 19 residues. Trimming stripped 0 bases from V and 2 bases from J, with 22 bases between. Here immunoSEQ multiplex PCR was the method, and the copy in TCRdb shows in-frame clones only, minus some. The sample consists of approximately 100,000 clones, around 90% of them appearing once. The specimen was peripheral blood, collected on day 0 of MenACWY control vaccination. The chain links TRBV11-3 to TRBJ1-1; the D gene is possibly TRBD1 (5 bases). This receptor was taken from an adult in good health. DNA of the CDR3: TGTGCCAGCAGCTTAGATCGACCCAGGGTTGGGGTGGGAAACACTGAAGCTTTCTTT. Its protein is CASSLDRPRVGVGNTEAFF.